The 26 T cell receptor beta chains listed next were all sequenced from one sample in a study of CD8+ T cells in alopecia areata. cDNA serving as the sequencing template came from extracted, reverse transcribed RNA. Sequencing used immunoSEQ multiplex PCR; TCRdb keeps in-frame clones, though not all of them. Of 90,000 to 150,000 clones listed, roughly 58% are singletons. Documented treatment: oral pan-JAK inhibitor, 5-10 mg twice daily. This specimen consisted of CD8+ T cells sorted from blood, obtained at week 4, from a patient treated with tofacitinib. These receptors were taken from a human donor with alopecia areata.

This chain connects TRBV5-1 to TRBJ2-7; 10 bases line up with TRBD1. V shed 4 bases and J 3 bases; nucleotides not matched to a gene: 4. Germline loops: CDR1 SGHRS, CDR2 YFSETQ. The CDR3 has 14 residues. This CDR3 is CASSLGTGVYEQYF. In DNA form, the CDR3 reads TGCGCCAGCAGCCTGGGGACAGGGGTCTACGAGCAGTACTTC.

The chain links TRBV29-1 to TRBJ2-5; the match to TRBD1 covers 9 bases. The CDR3 sequence is 15 residues long. Trimming removed 3 bases from V and 5 bases from J; junction bases left unmatched: 10. The V gene's germline CDR1 is SQVTM and CDR2 ANQGSEA. CDR3 sequence (DNA): TGCAGCGTTGATTACCTGGCCGGGACAGGGGAGACCCAGTACTTC. Translating it yields CSVDYLAGTGETQYF.

J is TRBJ2-1 and V is TRBV30; D gene ambiguous. The germline V gene encodes CDR1 GTSNPN and CDR2 SVGIG (reference sequence). The CDR3 consists of 13 residues. V shed 0 bases and J shed 5 bases, with 8 bases lying between them. DNA of the CDR3: TGTGCCTGGAGTGTTTTCGAGGACAATGAGCAGTTCTTC. This sequence encodes CAWSVFEDNEQFF.

This clone was found a few times. The chain is built from TRBV7-6 and TRBJ2-5, with TRBD2 matching 13 bases. This CDR3 spans 17 amino acids. J gave up 6 bases and V 1 base, and 8 bases lay outside the gene matches. Germline CDR1 is SGHVS and CDR2 is FNYEAQ. The CDR3 spells CASSLDPTSGGAQTQYF. The CDR3 DNA sequence: TGTGCCAGCAGCTTAGACCCCACTAGCGGGGGGGCACAGACCCAGTACTTC. Supplemented by reference TRBV7-6 and TRBJ2-5, the full variable domain reads GAGVSQSPRYKVTKRGQDVALRCDPISGHVSLYWYRQALGQGPEFLTYFNYEAQQDKSGLPNDRFSAERPEGSISTLTIQRTEQRDSAMYRCASSLDPTSGGAQTQYFGPGTRLLVL.

This clone occurred a few times. Different DNA sequences within this sample yield the same CDR3. The chain joins TRBV7-9 to TRBJ1-5; no clear D gene. Germline V gene lookup returns CDR1 SEHNR and CDR2 FQNEAQ (reference sequence). V dropped 1 base and J dropped 5 bases, with 6 bases sitting between them. This CDR3 region has 13 residues. Here the CDR3 DNA reads TGTGCCAGCAGCTTAGGCCGGGATCAGCCCCAGCATTTT. Amino acid sequence: CASSLGRDQPQHF.

J is TRBJ2-1 and V is TRBV11-2, with TRBD1 identical over 8 bases. J lost 2 bases, V lost 4 bases, and 4 bases had no gene match. This CDR3 is built from 15 residues. The V gene's germline CDR1 is SGHAT and CDR2 FQNNGV. CDR3 DNA sequence: TGTGCCAGCAGCTCGACAGGGGTCCCCTACAATGAGCAGTTCTTC. Translated, it gives CASSSTGVPYNEQFF.

This chain joins TRBV11-2 and TRBJ2-1; 13 bases match TRBD2. There are 17 residues in the CDR3. CDR1 and CDR2 from the germline V gene are SGHAT and FQNNGV. V lost 1 base and J lost 9; bases outside the gene matches: 9. CDR3 protein: CASSLATSGGTRGEQFF. The CDR3 DNA reads TGTGCCAGCAGCTTAGCGACTAGCGGGGGGACCCGGGGTGAGCAGTTCTTC.

The V gene is TRBV4-3, the J gene TRBJ1-2; weak D call: TRBD1 (6 bases). V gave up 0 bases and J gave up 4 bases, with 12 bases separating them. CDR3 length: 15 amino acids. Germline loops: CDR1 LGHNA, CDR2 YSLEER. The CDR3 protein is CASSQDEDSSYGYTF. The DNA for the CDR3 is TGCGCCAGCAGCCAAGATGAGGACAGCAGCTATGGCTACACCTTC.

This clone was recorded once. The genes are TRBV29-1 and TRBJ1-1; TRBD1 matches 11 bases. CDR3 size: 14 residues. Germline V gene data show CDR1 as SQVTM and CDR2 as ANQGSEA. Unmatched junction bases numbered 7, after V lost 6 bases and J lost 4 bases. CDR3 coding DNA: TGCAGCGTCGTGGGGACAGGGGGTTCCACTGAAGCTTTCTTT. Its protein is CSVVGTGGSTEAFF. Combining the CDR3 with reference TRBV29-1 and TRBJ1-1 gives the whole variable domain SAVISQKPSRDICQRGTSLTIQCQVDSQVTMMFWYRQQPGQSLTLIATANQGSEATYESGFVIDKFPISRPNLTFSTLTVSNMSPEDSSIYLCSVVGTGGSTEAFFGQGTRLTVV.

CDR3 loop: CASSQPGPRYEQYF. In nucleotides, the CDR3 is TGCGCCAGCAGCCAACCGGGACCCCGATACGAGCAGTACTTC. This sequence joins TRBV4-1 and TRBJ2-7, with D perhaps matching TRBD1 or TRBD2 (5 bases each). V was pared by 2 bases and J by 4 bases, with 12 bases between. The CDR3 is 14 amino acids. CDR1 and CDR2 (germline): MGHRA, YSYEKL.

The chain uses TRBV7-9 and TRBJ1-5; 7 bases match TRBD1. The CDR3 loop spans 13 amino acids. The germline V gene has CDR1 SEHNR and CDR2 FQNEAQ (reference sequence). V trimming: 5 bases; J trimming: 11 bases; junction bases outside the gene matches: 9. CDR3 in DNA: TGTGCCAGCAGCGCTGACGTAGACAGGGCCCAGCATTTT. Amino acids: CASSADVDRAQHF.

This sequence joins TRBV7-8 and TRBJ2-1; the match to TRBD1 covers 8 bases. The CDR3 has 15 residues. Germline CDR1 SGHVS, CDR2 FQNEAQ. Unmatched junction bases numbered 14, after V lost 10 bases and J lost 6 bases. This CDR3 is CAISGLDRDPNEQFF. The CDR3 coding sequence is TGTGCCATCTCAGGGTTGGACAGGGATCCCAATGAGCAGTTCTTC.

The CDR3 coding sequence is TGTGCCAGCAGCTTTTCCTCAGGGGTTGGCCAAGAGACCCAGTACTTC. Translated, it gives CASSFSSGVGQETQYF. This chain links TRBV5-6 with TRBJ2-5; weak D call: TRBD1 (6 bases). Trimming pared 2 bases from V and 1 base from J, leaving 15 bases between. In germline, CDR1 is SGHDT, CDR2 YYEEEE. The CDR3 runs 16 residues.

V usage is TRBV30 and J usage is TRBJ1-5; no firm D call. V was trimmed by 2 bases and J by 9 bases, leaving 14 bases between them. The germline CDR1 and CDR2 sequences are GTSNPN and SVGIG (reference sequence). The length of the CDR3 is 13 residues. CDR3 coding DNA: TGTGCCTGGAGTCCAAGCGGGAGTTCGCCCCAGCATTTT. This codes for CAWSPSGSSPQHF. The entire variable domain, with the rest obtained from reference TRBV30 and TRBJ1-5, is as follows: SQTIHQWPATLVQPVGSPLSLECTVEGTSNPNLYWYRQAAGRGLQLLFYSVGIGQISSEVPQNLSASRPQDRQFILSSKKLLLSDSGFYLCAWSPSGSSPQHFGDGTRLSIL.

CDR3: CSVVGGSGEQYF. CDR3 in DNA: TGCAGCGTTGTAGGCGGTTCGGGGGAGCAGTACTTC. This rearrangement joins TRBV29-1 to TRBJ2-7; TRBD2 might be the D (5 bases). The CDR3 runs to 12 residues. Germline V gene lookup returns CDR1 SQVTM and CDR2 ANQGSEA. V was shortened by 4 bases and J by 7 bases, with 14 bases between the two germline ends.

V and J are TRBV27 and TRBJ1-2, with D possibly matching TRBD1 (6 bases). Per germline, CDR1 MNHEY and CDR2 SMNVEV (reference sequence). The CDR3 runs 16 residues. Deletions cut 6 bases from V and 4 bases from J, with 21 bases between. CDR3 residues: CASSYTGWGPGYGYTF. CDR3 DNA: TGTGCCAGCAGCTACACAGGGTGGGGGCCGGGCTATGGCTACACCTTC.

This chain joins TRBV4-1 and TRBJ2-1, with a tentative D call TRBD2 (5 bases). The V and J ends lost 0 bases and 6 bases respectively, with 9 bases between them. Germline lookup yields CDR1 MGHRA and CDR2 YSYEKL. CDR3 length: 14 residues. In DNA form, the CDR3 reads TGCGCCAGCAGCCAAGATGGGAGTCGCAATGAGCAGTTCTTC. It encodes CASSQDGSRNEQFF.

As regards this clone: The sample holds other DNA sequences that translate to the same CDR3. The V gene is TRBV30, the J gene TRBJ2-7; no clear D. CDR1 is GTSNPN, CDR2 SVGIG, per germline (reference sequence). Trimming took off 1 base at V and 3 bases at J, with 4 bases between the two ends. This CDR3 spans 11 amino acids. The CDR3 spells CAWSEGYEQYF. CDR3 bases: TGTGCCTGGAGTGAGGGCTACGAGCAGTACTTC.

The chain combines TRBV13 with TRBJ1-2; D is possibly TRBD1 (5 bases). The CDR3 is 15 residues long. In germline, CDR1 is PRHDT, CDR2 FYEKMQ (reference sequence). Trimming pared 3 bases from V and 4 bases from J, leaving 15 bases between. The CDR3 here is CASSLRRERGYGYTF. The CDR3 coding sequence is TGTGCCAGCAGCTTGCGACGGGAGAGGGGCTATGGCTACACCTTC.

This clone was found a few times. The chain uses TRBV29-1 and TRBJ2-3, with TRBD2 matching over 11 bases. Germline-derived CDR1 and CDR2 are SQVTM and ANQGSEA. The CDR3 extends over 16 amino acids. J was trimmed by 10 bases and V by 5 bases; bases with no gene match: 17. The CDR3 region has the DNA TGCAGCGTTCAAAAGGGTGGTAGCGGGGGGGCTTCGGCGCAGTATTTT. It specifies CSVQKGGSGGASAQYF.

This CDR3 is CASSPSGQGASEQYF. The CDR3 DNA sequence: TGTGCCAGCAGCCCATCCGGACAGGGGGCTTCCGAGCAGTACTTC. The chain joins TRBV13 to TRBJ2-7, with TRBD1 identical over 11 bases. The V gene's germline CDR1 is PRHDT and CDR2 FYEKMQ (reference sequence). The trim removed 5 bases at V and 6 bases at J, leaving 9 bases unmatched. The CDR3 runs to 15 residues. The variable domain in full, completed from reference TRBV13 and TRBJ2-7, reads AAGVIQSPRHLIKEKRETATLKCYPIPRHDTVYWYQQGPGQDPQFLISFYEKMQSDKGSIPDRFSAQQFSDYHSELNMSSLELGDSALYFCASSPSGQGASEQYFGPGTRLTVT.

The CDR3 region has the DNA TGCGCCAGCAGCACCTCTAGCGGCCTAACCTACGAGCAGTACTTC. Translation: CASSTSSGLTYEQYF. The chain couples TRBV5-1 to TRBJ2-7; 7 bases are shared with TRBD2. This CDR3 is 15 amino acids long. CDR1 and CDR2 (germline): SGHRS, YFSETQ. The ends lost 4 bases at V and 2 bases at J; junction bases unmatched: 9.

This sequence joins TRBV15 and TRBJ2-7; TRBD1 aligns across 10 bases. This CDR3 is built from 14 residues. Germline lookup yields CDR1 LNHNV and CDR2 YYDKDF (reference sequence). V lost 0 bases and J lost 5; bases outside the gene matches: 1. The chain's CDR3 is CATSREGTGDEQYF. CDR3 in DNA: TGTGCCACCAGCAGAGAAGGGACAGGGGACGAGCAGTACTTC.

This clone was recorded a few times. This chain uses TRBV6-5 with TRBJ2-5; D call uncertain. From germline, CDR1 is MNHEY and CDR2 SVGAGI. With 5 bases removed from V and 4 bases from J, the gap between germline ends came to 2 bases. The CDR3 totals 10 residues. In DNA form, the CDR3 reads TGTGCCAGCAGTACAGAGACCCAGTACTTC. This sequence encodes CASSTETQYF.

The chain carries TRBV9 and TRBJ1-2; 11 bases agree with TRBD1. Germline CDR1 reads SGDLS; CDR2 reads YYNGEE. The CDR3 consists of 13 residues. The trim removed 4 bases at V and 10 bases at J, leaving 6 bases unmatched. The DNA for the CDR3 is TGTGCCAGCAGCTCTTCGGGACAGGGGGACTACACCTTC. Translation: CASSSSGQGDYTF.

This chain joins TRBV29-1 and TRBJ1-2; 8 bases agree with TRBD1. V trimming: 4 bases; J trimming: 7 bases; junction bases outside the gene matches: 8. CDR3 length: 13 residues. The germline CDR1 and CDR2 sequences are SQVTM and ANQGSEA. The CDR3 DNA reads as TGCAGCGTTGTATCAGGGGGCGTCGGTGGCTACACCTTC. The encoded protein is CSVVSGGVGGYTF.